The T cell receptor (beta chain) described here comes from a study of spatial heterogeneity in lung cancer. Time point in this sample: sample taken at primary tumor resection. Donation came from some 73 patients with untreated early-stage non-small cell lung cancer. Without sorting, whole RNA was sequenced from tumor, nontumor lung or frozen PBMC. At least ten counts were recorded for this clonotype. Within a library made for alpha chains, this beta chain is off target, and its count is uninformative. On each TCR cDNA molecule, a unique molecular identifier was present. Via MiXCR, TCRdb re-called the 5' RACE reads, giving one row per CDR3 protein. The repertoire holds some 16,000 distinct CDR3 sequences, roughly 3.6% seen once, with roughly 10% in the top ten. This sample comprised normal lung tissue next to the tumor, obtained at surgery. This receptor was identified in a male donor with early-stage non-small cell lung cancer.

The CDR3 DNA reads TGTGCCAGCAAGGGGAGGGAGGGGAGTTTTGATACGCAGTATTTT. It codes for CASKGREGSFDTQYF. The V gene is TRBV3-1, the J gene TRBJ2-3; TRBD2 matches at 7 bases. CDR1 is LGHDT, CDR2 YNNKEL, per germline (reference sequence). The CDR3 spans 15 residues. The V gene end was trimmed by 7 bases and the J gene end by 6 bases; junction bases not matched to a gene: 13.